This entry lists 5 T cell receptor beta chains sequenced from one sample in a study of blood T cells in healthy people across ages. A second about 6 to 11 cycle PCR used barcoded and J-beta primers. TCRdb analysed the 5' RACE reads with MiXCR anew, one entry per CDR3 protein. Among roughly 700,000 distinct CDR3 sequences listed, approximately 31% were seen once. The source material was blood. Receptors were obtained from a woman older than 75 in good health.

Details on this clonotype: A much more abundant neighbour one base away suggests this may be a read error. This rearrangement joins TRBV28 to TRBJ1-1; unclear D gene. From germline, CDR1 is MDHEN and CDR2 SYDVKM. The CDR3 has 14 residues. Trimming removed 5 bases from V and 6 bases from J, with 16 bases in between. The CDR3, as DNA: TGTGCCAGCAGTGTCCCGCTCTCGAGAGCTGAAGCTTTCTTT. This translates into CASSVPLSRAEAFF.

In regard to this clonotype: This may come from a read error, since a much larger clone is one base off. The chain recombines TRBV27 with TRBJ1-2, with 9 nucleotides matching TRBD1. The CDR3 is made up of 15 amino acids. Germline-derived CDR1 and CDR2 are MNHEY and SMNVEV (reference sequence). With V trimmed by 2 bases and J by 4 bases, 5 bases remained unmatched. The CDR3 loop reads CASSLNTGQGYGYTF. The CDR3 bases are TGTGCCAGCAGTTTAAACACGGGACAGGGCTATGGCTACACCTTC.

This clonotype was detected many times. This chain joins TRBV19 and TRBJ1-2; D is unclear. The CDR3 extends over 12 amino acids. V was trimmed by 7 bases and J by 1 base, leaving 7 bases between them. Germline V gene sequence: CDR1 LNHDA, CDR2 SQIVND (reference sequence). The CDR3 loop is CASKQYNYGYTF. In nucleotides, the CDR3 is TGTGCCAGTAAGCAGTATAACTATGGCTACACCTTC.

The chain is built from TRBV12-3 or TRBV12-4 and TRBJ2-3; 8 bases are a match to TRBD1. This CDR3 is 16 amino acids long. Germline trimming cut 1 base from V and 13 bases from J; bases unmatched to any gene: 16. The CDR3 DNA is TGTGCCAGCAGTTTAGGGGACAGGTTGGGGACAGATGTGGAGTATTTT. As protein: CASSLGDRLGTDVEYF.

This clonotype was counted at least ten times. V and J are TRBV9 and TRBJ2-5; D is unclear. This CDR3 region has 15 residues. CDR1 is SGDLS and CDR2 is YYNGEE in the germline V gene. Trimming stripped 4 bases from V and 5 bases from J, with 18 bases between. As DNA, the CDR3 is TGTGCCAGCAGCCTTCGACTGGCTAGTTCGGAGACCCAGTACTTC. This encodes CASSLRLASSETQYF.